These 25 T cell receptor beta chains came from one sample sequenced in a study of blood T cells in healthy people across ages. Next came a second PCR, run for 7 to 11 cycles, which used a sample-barcoded 5' primer along with a J-beta primer mix. Each CDR3 protein is one row after TCRdb ran MiXCR on the 5' RACE reads. The sample lists approximately 900,000 distinct CDR3 sequences, under 50% seen once, with about an eighth in the top ten. Sequences were obtained from blood. These receptors all come from a man younger than 40 in good health.

The chain joins TRBV27 to TRBJ2-4, with D perhaps matching TRBD1 (5 bases). The J call may be mistaken, given a closer DNA end match to TRBJ2-7. Germline V gene sequence: CDR1 MNHEY, CDR2 SMNVEV (reference sequence). CDR3 length: 13 residues. The CDR3 nucleotides are TGTGCCAGCAGTTTAGACAGCCACTACGAGCAGTACTTC. This translates into CASSLDSHYEQYF.

This chain joins TRBV27 and TRBJ2-7; D remains unclear. The J call is uncertain, as TRBJ2-5 better fits the DNA end. The germline CDR1 and CDR2 sequences are MNHEY and SMNVEV (reference sequence). This CDR3 has 14 amino acids. The CDR3, as DNA: TGTGCCAGCAGTTTCCAGGTTCCCCCGGAGACCCAGTACTTC. Its translation: CASSFQVPPETQYF.

This chain connects TRBV20-1 to TRBJ2-6; 14 bases line up with TRBD2. CDR1 DFQATT and CDR2 SNEGSKA come from the germline V gene (reference sequence). Trimming at V came to 4 bases and at J to 3 bases, leaving 8 bases not matched to a gene. The CDR3 loop spans 18 amino acids. Here the CDR3 reads CSATKGLAGGYGANVLTF. The CDR3 nucleotides are TGCAGTGCTACCAAAGGACTAGCGGGGGGTTATGGGGCCAACGTCCTGACTTTC.

This clonotype appeared a few times. The V and J genes are TRBV18 and TRBJ2-1; 13 bases map to TRBD2. This CDR3 comprises 18 residues. CDR1 is KGHSH, CDR2 LQKENI, per germline. Losses at the gene ends were 4 bases for V and 4 bases for J; bases not matched to a gene: 10. Here the CDR3 reads CASSLRTSGGLLYNEQFF. DNA of the CDR3: TGTGCCAGCTCACTTCGGACTAGCGGGGGTTTATTATACAATGAGCAGTTCTTC.

The V and J genes are TRBV4-1 and TRBJ1-2; TRBD1 might be the D (6 bases). The V gene lost 3 bases and the J gene lost 7 bases, with 18 bases spanning the gap. CDR3 length equals 15 residues. Germline-derived CDR1 and CDR2 are MGHRA and YSYEKL. This CDR3 reads CASSQGGTSGGGYTF. The CDR3 region has the DNA TGCGCCAGCAGCCAGGGGGGGACATCGGGCGGTGGCTACACCTTC.

This clonotype was seen a few times. This sequence joins TRBV2 and TRBJ2-5; D could derive from TRBD1 or TRBD2 (5 bases each). The CDR3 spans 14 residues. Between the trimmed V and J ends, which lost 0 bases and 11 bases, there was a span of 16 bases. Germline V gene lookup returns CDR1 SNHLY and CDR2 FYNNEI. CDR3 sequence: CASSEANRPWEQYF. CDR3 nucleotides: TGTGCCAGCAGTGAAGCTAACAGGCCTTGGGAGCAGTACTTC.

This clonotype was seen repeatedly, ten times or more. V and J are TRBV5-1 and TRBJ2-3, with a weak D call TRBD2 (6 bases). The V and J ends lost 0 bases and 3 bases respectively, with 14 bases between them. CDR3 length: 16 amino acids. From germline, CDR1 is SGHRS and CDR2 YFSETQ. The CDR3 reads CASSLAPAGMTDTQYF. Here the CDR3 DNA reads TGCGCCAGCAGCTTGGCCCCCGCGGGGATGACAGATACGCAGTATTTT.

The chain is built from TRBV7-9 and TRBJ1-2; D call uncertain. The CDR3 consists of 13 residues. Germline V gene lookup returns CDR1 SEHNR and CDR2 FQNEAQ (reference sequence). Trimming left V 4 bases short and J 3 bases short, with 9 bases between. CDR3 region: CASSSPQDYGYTF. CDR3 in DNA: TGTGCCAGCAGCTCCCCTCAAGACTATGGCTACACCTTC.

The chain combines TRBV5-1 with TRBJ2-7; 8 bases map to TRBD1. The CDR3 contains 15 residues. Per the germline V gene, CDR1 is SGHRS and CDR2 is YFSETQ. J was trimmed by 2 bases and V by 4 bases; bases with no gene match: 8. DNA for the CDR3: TGCGCCAGCAGCACCCAGACAGGGGCCCCCTACGAGCAGTACTTC. It yields the protein CASSTQTGAPYEQYF.

This clonotype appeared a few times. The rearrangement uses TRBV28 and TRBJ1-5; 9 nucleotides line up with TRBD1. This CDR3 region has 16 residues. Trimming at V came to 3 bases and at J to 6 bases, leaving 9 bases not matched to a gene. Germline assignment: CDR1 MDHEN and CDR2 SYDVKM. CDR3 amino acids: CASSLGTGPGGQPQHF. Here the CDR3 DNA reads TGTGCCAGCAGTTTGGGGACAGGGCCGGGGGGTCAGCCCCAGCATTTT.

The chain recombines TRBV11-2 with TRBJ1-4; 8 positions agree with TRBD1. This CDR3 is built from 14 residues. The V segment lost 7 bases and the J segment 5 bases; nucleotides outside the gene matches: 6. CDR1 and CDR2 (germline): SGHAT, FQNNGV. Here the CDR3 reads CASKQTGDNEKLFF. The CDR3 nucleotides are TGTGCCAGCAAACAGACAGGGGACAATGAAAAACTGTTTTTT.

This clonotype occurred a few times. J is TRBJ2-3 and V is TRBV10-3; unclear D gene. CDR1 and CDR2 (germline): ENHRY, SYGVKD. The V end was cut by 1 base, the J end by 0 bases, with 14 bases between. This CDR3 is 17 amino acids long. CDR3 coding DNA: TGTGCCATCAGTGAGTACGTCAGGAGCTCTAGCACAGATACGCAGTATTTT. It specifies CAISEYVRSSSTDTQYF.

This clonotype was detected only once. An end of the junction does not agree with germline; a read error may underlie this. V gene TRBV4-3 combines with J gene TRBJ2-7, with 8 nucleotides matching TRBD1. This CDR3 is built from 15 residues. Germline lookup yields CDR1 LGHNA and CDR2 YSLEER. CDR3 sequence: CASSQFRTGIYEQHF. The CDR3 DNA reads as TGCGCCAGCAGCCAATTTAGGACAGGGATCTACGAGCAGCACTTC.

This clonotype was counted between two and nine times. Being one base from a much bigger clone, this may be a read error. The rearrangement joins TRBV5-5 to TRBJ2-1, with 11 bases matching TRBD2. The germline V gene has CDR1 SGHKS and CDR2 YYEKEE (reference sequence). The CDR3 has 16 amino acids. As DNA, the CDR3 is TGTGCCAGCACCCTCGGCAGAACTAGCGGGAGTAATGGGCAGTTCTTC. As protein: CASTLGRTSGSNGQFF.

The V gene is TRBV24-1, the J gene TRBJ2-5; D tentatively reads TRBD1 or TRBD2 (5 bases each). V lost 6 bases and J 4 bases, leaving 23 bases between the germline ends. The CDR3 spans 17 residues. Germline loops: CDR1 KGHDR, CDR2 SFDVKD. In nucleotides, the CDR3 is TGTGCCACCAGTACCCTCGGGGATACAGGATGGCGAGAGACCCAGTACTTC. Translation gives CATSTLGDTGWRETQYF.

CDR3 nucleotides: TGCAGTGCTAGTCAGGGGGGACTCTATGGCTACACCTTC. Its protein is CSASQGGLYGYTF. The chain joins TRBV20-1 to TRBJ1-2, with TRBD1 matching 7 bases. In germline, CDR1 is DFQATT, CDR2 SNEGSKA (reference sequence). The J segment lost 4 bases and the V segment lost 3 bases, leaving 5 bases of the junction unmatched. There are 13 residues in the CDR3.

This clonotype has a handful of counts. The rearrangement uses TRBV9 and TRBJ2-1; TRBD2 might be the D (6 bases). Deletions cut 0 bases from V and 8 bases from J, with 15 bases between. CDR1 SGDLS and CDR2 YYNGEE come from the germline V gene. The CDR3 spans 15 residues. This CDR3 reads CASSVEGREQDEQFF. The CDR3 nucleotides are TGTGCCAGCAGCGTAGAGGGCCGGGAGCAGGATGAGCAGTTCTTC.

In this sample, this clonotype turned up a few times. The chain carries TRBV4-1 and TRBJ1-2; 10 bases line up with TRBD1. Germline assignment: CDR1 MGHRA and CDR2 YSYEKL. The V gene end was trimmed by 4 bases and the J gene end by 4 bases; junction bases not matched to a gene: 6. There are 15 residues in the CDR3. Here the CDR3 reads CASSPRTGGSYGYTF. As DNA, the CDR3 is TGCGCCAGCAGCCCTCGGACAGGGGGATCCTATGGCTACACCTTC.

This clonotype was seen a few times. The gene calls are TRBV7-9 and TRBJ2-3, with unresolved D. Germline CDR1 and CDR2: SEHNR and FQNEAQ (reference sequence). Trimming removed 3 bases at V and 3 bases at J, with 7 bases between. This CDR3 is built from 13 residues. The CDR3 coding sequence is TGTGCCAGCAGCTTGGACGATACAGATACGCAGTATTTT. This sequence encodes CASSLDDTDTQYF.

A note on this clonotype: At one end, the junction sequence differs from germline, possibly due to a read error. This chain uses TRBV20-1 with TRBJ2-3, with D perhaps TRBD1 (5 bases). The CDR3 contains 13 residues. CDR1 is DFQATT, CDR2 SNEGSKA, per germline (reference sequence). This chain's CDR3 is CSARVVSTGTQYF. CDR3 nucleotide sequence: TGCAGTGCTAGAGTAGTCAGCACAGGTACGCAGTATTTT.

This clonotype was recorded a few times. The genes are TRBV9 and TRBJ1-5; D not resolved. The CDR3 length is 14 residues. Germline CDR1 and CDR2: SGDLS and YYNGEE. V was clipped by 4 bases and J by 0 bases, with 8 bases between them. CDR3 coding DNA: TGTGCCAGCAGCCCACCGAATAGCAATCAGCCCCAGCATTTT. Its translation: CASSPPNSNQPQHF.

This clonotype showed up just a few times. This chain connects TRBV7-2 to TRBJ2-5; weak D call: TRBD2 (6 bases). Trimming pared 1 base from V and 5 bases from J, leaving 11 bases between. The CDR3 is made up of 14 amino acids. Germline values: CDR1 SGHTA, CDR2 FQGNSA. As DNA, the CDR3 is TGTGCCAGCAGCTTAGAGAGACTAGTTGAGACCCAGTACTTC. Its translation is CASSLERLVETQYF.

This sequence joins TRBV5-1 and TRBJ2-1; D is undetermined. Trimming stripped 0 bases from V and 7 bases from J, with 11 bases between. The CDR3 length is 14 residues. Germline V gene sequence: CDR1 SGHRS, CDR2 YFSETQ. CDR3 nucleotide sequence: TGCGCCAGCAGCTTGGAACAGTTTGGGAATGAGCAGTTCTTC. This gives the protein CASSLEQFGNEQFF.

This clonotype appeared a few times. This chain joins TRBV2 and TRBJ2-1, with D hard to call. The J call may be incorrect, as the DNA end agrees better with TRBJ2-7. The CDR3 spans 13 residues. CDR1 SNHLY and CDR2 FYNNEI come from the germline V gene. Here the CDR3 DNA reads TGTGCCAGCGAAAGGGCAGAAAACAATGAGCAGTACTTC. It codes for CASERAENNEQYF.

The chain uses TRBV28 and TRBJ2-3; D perhaps matches TRBD2 (6 bases). The V end lost 8 bases, the J end lost 2 bases, and 14 bases lay between the germline ends. This CDR3 is built from 14 residues. CDR1 and CDR2 (germline): MDHEN, SYDVKM. This chain's CDR3 is CASCPGGFTDTQYF. In nucleotides, the CDR3 is TGTGCCAGCTGCCCCGGGGGATTCACAGATACGCAGTATTTT. Complete variable domain (other parts from reference TRBV28 and TRBJ2-3): DVKVTQSSRYLVKRTGEKVFLECVQDMDHENMFWYRQDPGLGLRLIYFSYDVKMKEKGDIPEGYSVSREKKERFSLILESASTNQTSMYLCASCPGGFTDTQYFGPGTRLTVL.